This T cell receptor beta chain derives from a study of T cell responses to AZD1222 COVID-19 vaccine. Using immunoSEQ multiplex PCR, the repertoire was profiled, and TCRdb retains in-frame clones only, with some absent. This table has about 150,000 clones, around nine tenths appearing once. With regard to this clone: Its matching antigen is unknown.

Study-wide results and caveats: White British people made up most donors, females outnumbered males, and clonal diversity was possibly underestimated. Reportedly, nearly half of unique spike TCRs recognized epitopes outside B.1.351/B.1.1.7 mutations.

The length of the CDR3 is 13 residues. Germline-derived CDR1 and CDR2 are KGHSH and LQKENI. V was clipped by 2 bases and J by 0 bases, with 4 bases between them. Sequenced here: peripheral blood, sampled on day 0 of AZD1222 vaccination. This receptor was identified in an adult in good health. The rearrangement joins TRBV18 to TRBJ1-1; D is unresolved. CDR3 residues: CASSPGMNTEAFF. The CDR3 DNA is TGTGCCAGCTCACCAGGGATGAACACTGAAGCTTTCTTT.